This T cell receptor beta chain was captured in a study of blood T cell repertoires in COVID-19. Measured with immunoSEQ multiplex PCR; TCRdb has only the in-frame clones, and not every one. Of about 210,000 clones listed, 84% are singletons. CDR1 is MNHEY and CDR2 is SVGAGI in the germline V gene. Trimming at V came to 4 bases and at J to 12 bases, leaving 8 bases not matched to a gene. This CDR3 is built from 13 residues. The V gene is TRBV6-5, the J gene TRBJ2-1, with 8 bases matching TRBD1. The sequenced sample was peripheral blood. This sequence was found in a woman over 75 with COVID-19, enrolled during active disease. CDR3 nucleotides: TGTGCCAGCAGTTCCAGGAGACAGGGGCTGCAGTTCTTC. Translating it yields CASSSRRQGLQFF.